These 19 T cell receptor beta chains were sequenced from one sample in a study of blood T cells in healthy people across ages. Next came a second PCR, run for 7 to 11 cycles, which used a sample-barcoded 5' primer along with a J-beta primer mix. TCRdb ran MiXCR on the 5' RACE reads and lists one entry per CDR3 protein. The sample contains about 760,000 distinct CDR3 sequences, roughly three fifths of which appear only once. Sequencing input: blood. The source is a middle-aged man in good health.

This CDR3 is CASSLGGGGVYNEQFF. CDR3 nucleotide sequence: TGCGCCAGCAGCTTGGGCGGCGGGGGGGTTTACAATGAGCAGTTCTTC. This rearrangement joins TRBV5-1 to TRBJ2-1; 9 bases are a match to TRBD2. The CDR3 covers 16 residues. CDR1 and CDR2 (germline): SGHRS, YFSETQ. The trim removed 0 bases at V and 4 bases at J, leaving 5 bases unmatched.

To note about this clonotype: An end of the junction does not agree with germline; a read error may underlie this. V and J are TRBV10-3 and TRBJ1-6, with a tentative D call TRBD1 (5 bases). Germline CDR1 and CDR2: ENHRY and SYGVKD. The CDR3 runs to 12 residues. The DNA of the CDR3 is TGTTCCATCGGGACTGGAGATTCACCCCTCCACTTT. Amino acids: CSIGTGDSPLHF.

The gene calls are TRBV7-9 and TRBJ2-2, with TRBD2 as a possible D gene (5 bases). The V gene's germline CDR1 is SEHNR and CDR2 FQNEAQ (reference sequence). V gave up 5 bases and J gave up 3 bases, with 10 bases separating them. The CDR3 runs 14 residues. This chain's CDR3 is CASSRSADTGELFF. CDR3 DNA sequence: TGTGCCAGCAGCCGTAGCGCGGACACCGGGGAGCTGTTTTTT.

The chain joins TRBV11-3 to TRBJ2-3; a weak D match, TRBD1 (6 bases). V lost 5 bases to trimming and J lost 5 bases, with 14 bases between them. This CDR3 spans 14 amino acids. Per the germline V gene, CDR1 is SGHNT and CDR2 is YENEEA. The CDR3 region has the DNA TGTGCCAGCAGCACGCGGACAGTAGTAGATACGCAGTATTTT. Residues: CASSTRTVVDTQYF.

This clonotype occurred a few times. The chain is built from TRBV2 and TRBJ2-7; weak D call: TRBD2 (5 bases). The V and J ends lost 5 bases and 7 bases respectively, with 15 bases between them. Germline V CDR1 and CDR2: SNHLY, FYNNEI. CDR3 length equals 13 residues. The CDR3 loop is CASSKDSNNEQYF. For the CDR3, the DNA is TGTGCCAGCAGTAAGGACTCGAACAATGAGCAGTACTTC.

J is TRBJ1-6 and V is TRBV27; 7 bases are a match to TRBD1. CDR1 is MNHEY and CDR2 is SMNVEV in the germline V gene (reference sequence). The CDR3 sequence is 15 residues long. Trimming at V came to 5 bases and at J to 8 bases, leaving 9 bases not matched to a gene. CDR3 amino acids: CASSNRQGVDSPLHF. Written as DNA, the CDR3 is TGTGCCAGCAGTAACCGACAGGGAGTTGATTCACCCCTCCACTTT.

The chain recombines TRBV6-2 or TRBV6-3 with TRBJ2-1, with D perhaps matching TRBD1 or TRBD2 (5 bases each). CDR1 MNHEY and CDR2 SVGEGT come from the germline V gene. V lost 6 bases, J lost 5 bases, and 17 bases lay in between. The CDR3 totals 15 residues. In DNA, the CDR3 is TGTGCCAGCAGGGGATATGGGGGACGAGACAATGAGCAGTTCTTC. This translates into CASRGYGGRDNEQFF.

Here the CDR3 reads CASSLDSAIGRRDTQYF. In DNA form, the CDR3 reads TGTGCCAGCAGCTTAGACTCGGCTATTGGGCGGAGGGATACGCAGTATTTT. This chain uses TRBV7-2 with TRBJ2-3, with D perhaps matching TRBD2 (5 bases). Trimming cost V 1 base and J 6 bases, with 20 bases left between them. The V gene's germline CDR1 is SGHTA and CDR2 FQGNSA. The CDR3 covers 17 residues.

This chain uses TRBV7-6 with TRBJ1-6, with 9 positions matching TRBD1. The CDR3 is made up of 15 amino acids. From germline, CDR1 is SGHVS and CDR2 FNYEAQ. V was pared by 5 bases and J by 6 bases, with 5 bases of the junction left unmatched. CDR3 sequence (DNA): TGTGCCAGCAGCGCACCGGGACAGGGTAATTCACCCCTCCACTTT. It translates to CASSAPGQGNSPLHF.

This clonotype has only a few counts. The chain is built from TRBV7-2 and TRBJ2-5; no reliable D call. The CDR3 is 12 amino acids. V shed 0 bases and J shed 5 bases, with 4 bases lying between them. The germline V gene has CDR1 SGHTA and CDR2 FQGNSA. CDR3: CASSLAFETQYF. CDR3 coding DNA: TGTGCCAGCAGCTTAGCCTTTGAGACCCAGTACTTC.

This clonotype was seen a few times. The V gene is TRBV4-3, the J gene TRBJ2-1; no clear D. Trimming removed 0 bases at V and 6 bases at J, with 6 bases between. The CDR3 has 13 amino acids. CDR1 and CDR2 (germline): LGHNA, YSLEER. The CDR3 here is CASSQEAGNEQFF. CDR3 coding DNA: TGCGCCAGCAGCCAAGAAGCTGGCAATGAGCAGTTCTTC.

The gene calls are TRBV7-2 and TRBJ2-5; D uncertain. Germline CDR1 reads SGHTA; CDR2 reads FQGNSA. Between the trimmed V and J ends, which lost 8 bases and 5 bases, there was a span of 9 bases. The CDR3 covers 11 residues. The chain's CDR3 is CASLDEETQYF. In DNA, the CDR3 is TGTGCCAGCTTGGATGAGGAGACCCAGTACTTC.

This clonotype was found a few times. The chain employs TRBV29-1 and TRBJ1-2; a weak D match, TRBD1 (5 bases). V gave up 6 bases and J gave up 6 bases, with 11 bases separating them. Germline V gene data show CDR1 as SQVTM and CDR2 as ANQGSEA. The CDR3 consists of 11 residues. CDR3 coding DNA: TGCAGCGTGGGGGGTCTGGATGGCTACACCTTC. Protein product: CSVGGLDGYTF.

The chain joins TRBV3-1 to TRBJ2-1, with 8 nucleotides matching TRBD2. In germline, CDR1 is LGHDT, CDR2 YNNKEL (reference sequence). V was clipped by 5 bases and J by 3 bases; unmatched bases: 12. This CDR3 has 17 amino acids. Written as DNA, the CDR3 is TGTGCCAGCAGCTCAACTAGCGGAGGGGGGTTCTACAATGAGCAGTTCTTC. Translating gives CASSSTSGGGFYNEQFF.

The J gene is TRBJ2-5, the V gene TRBV20-1; 11 bases are shared with TRBD2. Trimming removed 5 bases from V and 1 base from J; junction bases left unmatched: 6. Germline V gives CDR1 DFQATT, CDR2 SNEGSKA (reference sequence). This CDR3 contains 15 residues. In DNA form, the CDR3 reads TGCAGTGCTCCACGACTAGCGGGGATCCAAGAGACCCAGTACTTC. It encodes CSAPRLAGIQETQYF.

J is TRBJ2-7 and V is TRBV5-6; 12 bases are shared with TRBD2. The end of the DNA aligns better with TRBJ2-5, so the J call may be wrong. Germline V gives CDR1 SGHDT, CDR2 YYEEEE. CDR3 length: 17 amino acids. DNA of the CDR3: TGTGCCAGCAGTCCCACTAGCGGGAGGATTTACGGGGAGACCCAGTACTTC. Translation: CASSPTSGRIYGETQYF.

The chain couples TRBV9 to TRBJ2-1, with D perhaps assigned TRBD1 or TRBD2 (5 bases each). V lost 4 bases to trimming and J lost 5 bases, with 19 bases between them. The CDR3 covers 16 residues. The germline V gene has CDR1 SGDLS and CDR2 YYNGEE. The CDR3 is CASSPSPRGVNNEQFF. CDR3 DNA sequence: TGTGCCAGCAGCCCGTCCCCCAGAGGGGTGAACAATGAGCAGTTCTTC.

The chain is built from TRBV7-9 and TRBJ2-2; D not resolved. Trimming cost V 5 bases and J 2 bases, with 6 bases left between them. This CDR3 contains 13 residues. CDR1 and CDR2 (germline): SEHNR, FQNEAQ (reference sequence). CDR3 loop: CASSIQNTGELFF. CDR3 coding DNA: TGTGCCAGCAGCATCCAAAACACCGGGGAGCTGTTTTTT.

This clonotype was found many times. CDR3 region: CASSPRGGAETQYF. CDR3 DNA sequence: TGTGCCAGCAGCCCAAGAGGGGGTGCAGAGACCCAGTACTTC. The rearrangement joins TRBV7-2 to TRBJ2-5; possibly TRBD1 for D (6 bases). Germline V gene sequence: CDR1 SGHTA, CDR2 FQGNSA. CDR3 length: 14 residues. The V end was cut by 5 bases, the J end by 4 bases, with 14 bases between.